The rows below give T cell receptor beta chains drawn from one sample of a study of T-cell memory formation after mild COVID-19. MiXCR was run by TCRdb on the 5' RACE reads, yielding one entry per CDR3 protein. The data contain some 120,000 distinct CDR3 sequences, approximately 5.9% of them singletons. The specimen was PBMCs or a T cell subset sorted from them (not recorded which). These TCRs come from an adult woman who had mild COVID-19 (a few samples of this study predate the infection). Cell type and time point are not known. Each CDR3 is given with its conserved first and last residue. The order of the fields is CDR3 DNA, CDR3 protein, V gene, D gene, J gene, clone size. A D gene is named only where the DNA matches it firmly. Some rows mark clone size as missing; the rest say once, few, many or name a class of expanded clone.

TGTGCCAGCAGTTCCAGGGGAGAAGCTTTCTTT | CASSSRGEAFF | TRBV12-3/TRBV12-4 | NA | TRBJ1-1 | many
TGTGCCAGCAGTTTTCGGGGTACAGTTAATGGAAACATTCAGTACTTC | CASSFRGTVNGNIQYF | TRBV12-3/TRBV12-4 | NA | TRBJ2-4 | NA
TGCGCCAGCAGCTCACCAGGGACAGGGCCTTTGGATGAGCAGTTCTTC | CASSSPGTGPLDEQFF | TRBV5-1 | TRBD1 | TRBJ2-1 | many
TGTGCCAGCAGCTTACAATTCTCCTATAATTCACCCCTCCACTTT | CASSLQFSYNSPLHF | TRBV11-2 | NA | TRBJ1-6 | many
TGCGCCAGCAGCTTGGGGGGCAGAATCAGTGACAACTATGGCTACACCTTC | CASSLGGRISDNYGYTF | TRBV5-1 | NA | TRBJ1-2 | NA
TGTGCCAGCAGCCAGGGTTTCGAGCAGTACTTC | CASSQGFEQYF | TRBV7-2 | NA | TRBJ2-7 | few
TGCGCCAGCAGCCCCTCTAGCGGCTCCTACAATGAGCAGTTCTTC | CASSPSSGSYNEQFF | TRBV5-1 | TRBD2 | TRBJ2-1 | many
TGTGCCAGCAGCGGGGGACAGGGCTTGCCCCAGCATTTT | CASSGGQGLPQHF | TRBV5-6 | TRBD1 | TRBJ1-5 | few
TGTGCCAGCAGCTCAAGAGCGGCAGGAGTTAATGAAAAACTGTTTTTT | CASSSRAAGVNEKLFF | TRBV3-1 | NA | TRBJ1-4 | many
TGTGCCACCAGTGGTGCAGGAACAAATACCTACAATGAGCAGTTCTTC | CATSGAGTNTYNEQFF | TRBV24-1 | NA | TRBJ2-1 | few
TGTGCCAGCAGCCCCGGGACTCCCTCCCCTTACACAGATACGCAGTATTTT | CASSPGTPSPYTDTQYF | TRBV7-9 | NA | TRBJ2-3 | few
TGCAGTGCTAGGGACAGGGGGCAGGTCGGGGAGCTGTTTTTT | CSARDRGQVGELFF | TRBV20-1 | TRBD1 | TRBJ2-2 | NA
TGTGCCAGCAGCTTAGACAGGCCCGGGGAGCTGTTTTTT | CASSLDRPGELFF | TRBV7-2 | NA | TRBJ2-2 | many
TGTGCCAGCAGTCTAAGTCTCATAAGCCCGGGTGGCTACACCTTC | CASSLSLISPGGYTF | TRBV6-5 | NA | TRBJ1-2 | many
TGTGCCAGCAGCGCGCCGAAAGGGCGGGCTTTCTTT | CASSAPKGRAFF | TRBV5-4 | NA | TRBJ1-1 | NA
TGCGCCAGCAGTGTCCAGGATCGTGACGAGCAGTACTTC | CASSVQDRDEQYF | TRBV5-1 | NA | TRBJ2-7 | NA
TGTGCCAGCAGACGAAAGGGCACCGGGGAGCTGTTTTTT | CASRRKGTGELFF | TRBV3-1 | NA | TRBJ2-2 | few
TGCGCCAGCAGCTTGGTTCCCAGTTCGGATACGCAGTATTTT | CASSLVPSSDTQYF | TRBV5-1 | NA | TRBJ2-3 | many
TGCAGCGTGGCCGAGGGGGGGGCAGGGGAGACCCAGTACTTC | CSVAEGGAGETQYF | TRBV29-1 | NA | TRBJ2-5 | NA
TGCGCCAGCAGCCTCCAGGGGGACGAAGCTTTCTTT | CASSLQGDEAFF | TRBV5-1 | TRBD1 | TRBJ1-1 | many
TGCGCCAGCAGCTTGGTGATGAAGGGGAACACTGAAGCTTTCTTT | CASSLVMKGNTEAFF | TRBV5-1 | NA | TRBJ1-1 | many
TGTGCCAGCAGCCCTGGGTATGAGCAGTTCTTC | CASSPGYEQFF | TRBV7-6 | NA | TRBJ2-1 | many
TGCAGTGCTCGAGCGGGACAGGGGACCTCCTACGAGCAGTACTTC | CSARAGQGTSYEQYF | TRBV20-1 | TRBD1 | TRBJ2-7 | many
TGTGCCAGCAGCACGGGGAGAGCGGTACAAGAGACCCAGTACTTC | CASSTGRAVQETQYF | TRBV7-7 | NA | TRBJ2-5 | NA
TGTGCCAGCAGCTTAGGTCCCGAGCAGTACTTC | CASSLGPEQYF | TRBV11-2 | NA | TRBJ2-7 | many
TGCGCCAGCAGCCCGGGGACCATATACGAGCAGTACTTC | CASSPGTIYEQYF | TRBV5-1 | NA | TRBJ2-7 | many
TGTGCCAGCAGCTTACTAGCGGGAGGCATCGGGGAGCTGTTTTTT | CASSLLAGGIGELFF | TRBV7-2 | TRBD2 | TRBJ2-2 | many
TGCAGTGCTAGATACAGGGGGCGAGATGGCTCCCTCCACTTT | CSARYRGRDGSLHF | TRBV20-1 | TRBD1 | TRBJ1-6 | NA
TGTGCCAGCAGCTTAGGGGGTAGAGGCAATCAGCCCCAGCATTTT | CASSLGGRGNQPQHF | TRBV7-9 | NA | TRBJ1-5 | NA
TGTGCCAGCACTCCCATCACAACAGGGTCCTACAATGAGCAGTTCTTC | CASTPITTGSYNEQFF | TRBV5-5 | NA | TRBJ2-1 | NA
TGTGCCAGCAGCCCTACAGGGAATGAAAAACTGTTTTTT | CASSPTGNEKLFF | TRBV7-3 | NA | TRBJ1-4 | few
TGTGCCAGCAGCTTAGGGAACGGCTACACCTTC | CASSLGNGYTF | TRBV7-9 | NA | TRBJ1-2 | many
TGCGCCGGTAGCCGGGATCCAAGGCCTCAAGAGACCCAGTACTTC | CAGSRDPRPQETQYF | TRBV4-3 | NA | TRBJ2-5 | few
TGCGCCAGCAGCTCTGGGACTAGCGGGCCTAGCACAGATACGCAGTATTTT | CASSSGTSGPSTDTQYF | TRBV5-1 | TRBD2 | TRBJ2-3 | many
TGCAGTGCCTACGAGCTCAGCGGGCCTTCCTACGAGCAGTACTTC | CSAYELSGPSYEQYF | TRBV20-1 | NA | TRBJ2-7 | many
TGTGCCAGCAACCACCGGGGGCAGATGAACACTGAAGCTTTCTTT | CASNHRGQMNTEAFF | TRBV7-9 | NA | TRBJ1-1 | NA
TGTGCCTGGAGGAAGGGGATGAACACTGAAGCTTTCTTT | CAWRKGMNTEAFF | TRBV30 | NA | TRBJ1-1 | NA
TGCGCCAGCACCCAGGAGGGTGCGGACTGGTCCTACAATGAGCAGTTCTTC | CASTQEGADWSYNEQFF | TRBV5-1 | NA | TRBJ2-1 | few
TGCAGTGCTAGAGCTGGGACAGGGGATTCACCCCTCCACTTT | CSARAGTGDSPLHF | TRBV20-1 | TRBD1 | TRBJ1-6 | many
TGTGCCAGCAGCAAATATCGTAGTAGCGGAAGCTCCTACAATGAGCAGTTCTTC | CASSKYRSSGSSYNEQFF | TRBV21-1 | NA | TRBJ2-1 | many
TGTGCCAGCGCCGGCGGTAGCGGGGGGACCTACGAGCAGTACTTC | CASAGGSGGTYEQYF | TRBV2 | TRBD2 | TRBJ2-7 | NA
TGTGCCAGCAGCCCGCTGGGACAGGGGGCGAAGGCAGATACGCAGTATTTT | CASSPLGQGAKADTQYF | TRBV7-6 | TRBD1 | TRBJ2-3 | NA
TGTGCCAGCAGCCCAACAGGGGGCGCCTTAACTGGGGCCAACGTCCTGACTTTC | CASSPTGGALTGANVLTF | TRBV7-2 | TRBD1 | TRBJ2-6 | few
TGCGCCAGCAGCCAGCCGGGACAGGGATACCAAGAGACCCAGTACTTC | CASSQPGQGYQETQYF | TRBV4-1 | TRBD1 | TRBJ2-5 | many
TGTGCCAGCAGCCGCCCCGAGGGTTATGGCTACACCTTC | CASSRPEGYGYTF | TRBV7-9 | NA | TRBJ1-2 | NA
TGTGCCAGCAGCCAAGGGACAGGGAATTGGGGCAATCAGCCCCAGCATTTT | CASSQGTGNWGNQPQHF | TRBV3-1 | TRBD1 | TRBJ1-5 | NA
TGTGCCAGCAGCCAGGGTATGGGCGGGGAGCTGTTTTTT | CASSQGMGGELFF | TRBV7-2 | NA | TRBJ2-2 | NA
TGTGCCAGCAGGGCGACAGGGAACTATGGCTACACCTTC | CASRATGNYGYTF | TRBV2 | TRBD1 | TRBJ1-2 | few